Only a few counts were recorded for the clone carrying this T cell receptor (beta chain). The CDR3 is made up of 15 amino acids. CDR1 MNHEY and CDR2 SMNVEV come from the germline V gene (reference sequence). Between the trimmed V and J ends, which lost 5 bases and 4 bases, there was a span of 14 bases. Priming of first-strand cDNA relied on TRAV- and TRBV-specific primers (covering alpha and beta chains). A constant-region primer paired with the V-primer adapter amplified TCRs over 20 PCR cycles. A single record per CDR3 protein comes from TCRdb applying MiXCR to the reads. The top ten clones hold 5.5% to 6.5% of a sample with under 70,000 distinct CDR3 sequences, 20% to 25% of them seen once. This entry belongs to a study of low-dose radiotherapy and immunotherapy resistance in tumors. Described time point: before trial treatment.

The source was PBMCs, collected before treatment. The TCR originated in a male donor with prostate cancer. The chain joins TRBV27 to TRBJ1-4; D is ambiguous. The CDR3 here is CASSLRQRGNEKLFF. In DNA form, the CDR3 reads TGTGCCAGCAGTCTGAGGCAGAGAGGTAATGAAAAACTGTTTTTT.